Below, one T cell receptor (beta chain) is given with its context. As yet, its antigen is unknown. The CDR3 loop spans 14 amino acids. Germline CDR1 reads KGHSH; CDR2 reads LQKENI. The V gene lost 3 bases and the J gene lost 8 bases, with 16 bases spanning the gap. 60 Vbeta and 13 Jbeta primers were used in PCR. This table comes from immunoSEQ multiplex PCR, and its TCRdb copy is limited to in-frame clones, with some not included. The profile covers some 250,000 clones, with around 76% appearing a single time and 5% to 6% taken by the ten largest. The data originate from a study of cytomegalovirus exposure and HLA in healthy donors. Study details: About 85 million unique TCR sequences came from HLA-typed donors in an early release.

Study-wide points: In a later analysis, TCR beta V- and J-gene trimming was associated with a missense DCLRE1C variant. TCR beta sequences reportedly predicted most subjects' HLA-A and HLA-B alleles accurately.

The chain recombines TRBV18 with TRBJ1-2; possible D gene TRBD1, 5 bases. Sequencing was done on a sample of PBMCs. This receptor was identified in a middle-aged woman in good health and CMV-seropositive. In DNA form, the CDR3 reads TGTGCCAGCTCACCTCCCACAGGCTCTGGAGGCTACACCTTC. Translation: CASSPPTGSGGYTF. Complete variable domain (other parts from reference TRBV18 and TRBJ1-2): NAGVMQNPRHLVRRRGQEARLRCSPMKGHSHVYWYRQLPEEGLKFMVYLQKENIIDESGMPKERFSAEFPKEGPSILRIQQVVRGDSAAYFCASSPPTGSGGYTFGSGTRLTVV.